The 31 T cell receptor beta chains in this list originate from one sample, sequenced in a study of T cell repertoires in cytomegalovirus infection. TCRdb analysed the reads with MiXCR anew, one entry per CDR3 protein. The sample holds about 140,000 distinct CDR3 sequences, 5.5% to 8% seen once. Source material: PBMCs. These receptors all stem from a human donor in good health (CMV status not recorded). Some clones in this sample may be carry-over from other donors' samples.

The chain links TRBV6-4 to TRBJ1-6, with D possibly TRBD1 on 5 matching bases. Looked up from germline, CDR1 is MRHNA and CDR2 is SNTAGT. The V end was cut by 5 bases, the J end by 7 bases, with 12 bases between. This CDR3 is built from 14 residues. The CDR3 DNA reads TGTGCCAGCAGTCTTGGACACTTAAATTCACCCCTCCACTTT. This translates into CASSLGHLNSPLHF.

This clonotype was seen at least ten times. The chain carries TRBV7-2 and TRBJ1-6; D possibly corresponds to TRBD1 (5 bases). V was pared by 3 bases and J by 0 bases, with 9 bases between. The germline V gene encodes CDR1 SGHTA and CDR2 FQGNSA. The CDR3 spans 16 residues. CDR3 DNA sequence: TGTGCCAGCAGCTTGGCAGGGAACTCCTATAATTCACCCCTCCACTTT. Translated: CASSLAGNSYNSPLHF.

The CDR3 is CASSQDQGAGSNTEAFF. The CDR3 bases are TGTGCCAGCAGCCAAGATCAAGGGGCAGGTAGTAACACTGAAGCTTTCTTT. The V call is TRBV4-2, the J call TRBJ1-1; perhaps TRBD1 as D (5 bases). Germline V gene data show CDR1 as LGHNA and CDR2 as YNFKEQ. Trimming removed 0 bases at V and 2 bases at J, with 16 bases between. The CDR3 contains 17 residues.

This chain connects TRBV19 to TRBJ1-1, with a tentative D call TRBD1 (6 bases). The CDR3 loop spans 14 amino acids. V lost 6 bases and J 4 bases, leaving 15 bases between the germline ends. Germline V gives CDR1 LNHDA, CDR2 SQIVND (reference sequence). The chain's CDR3 is CASRSHEGGTEAFF. CDR3 nucleotides: TGTGCCAGTAGATCGCACGAGGGGGGCACTGAAGCTTTCTTT. Full variable domain (remainder filled in from reference TRBV19 and TRBJ1-1): DGGITQSPKYLFRKEGQNVTLSCEQNLNHDAMYWYRQDPGQGLRLIYYSQIVNDFQKGDIAEGYSVSREKKESFPLTVTSAQKNPTAFYLCASRSHEGGTEAFFGQGTRLTVV.

This clonotype has at least ten counts. This chain links TRBV6-2 or TRBV6-3 with TRBJ2-3; 12 bases align to TRBD2. The V gene end was trimmed by 4 bases and the J gene end by 2 bases; junction bases not matched to a gene: 4. The CDR3 has 16 residues. Germline CDR1 reads MNHEY; CDR2 reads SVGEGT. The CDR3 loop is CASSSRTSGVTDTQYF. In DNA form, the CDR3 reads TGTGCCAGCAGTTCTCGGACTAGCGGGGTCACAGATACGCAGTATTTT.

This clonotype was seen a handful of times. The rearrangement uses TRBV20-1 and TRBJ2-5; D not certain. The ends were cut back, 1 base at V and 8 bases at J, with 17 bases in the middle. Germline V gene data show CDR1 as DFQATT and CDR2 as SNEGSKA (reference sequence). The CDR3 is 14 amino acids. The CDR3 spells CSARAKGLGGTQYF. The CDR3 DNA reads TGCAGTGCTAGAGCAAAAGGGCTAGGTGGAACCCAGTACTTC.

Many counts were recorded for this clonotype. V usage is TRBV6-1 and J usage is TRBJ2-1, with no clear D. There are 14 residues in the CDR3. Germline lookup yields CDR1 MNHNS and CDR2 SASEGT. V lost 5 bases and J lost 15, with 23 bases in between. The CDR3 DNA sequence: TGTGCCAGCAGTTATGGGCAGGAAAACCCCAGGCGGTTCTTC. Encoded protein: CASSYGQENPRRFF.

At least ten counts were recorded for this clonotype. The J gene is TRBJ2-7, the V gene TRBV23-1; D is undetermined. TRBV23-1 is an ORF, with its function uncertain. The length of the CDR3 is 15 residues. V was trimmed by 1 base and J by 3 bases, leaving 13 bases between them. The CDR3 region is CASSQYIRTNYEQYF. DNA of the CDR3: TGCGCCAGCAGTCAATACATCCGGACGAACTACGAGCAGTACTTC.

In this sample, this clonotype turned up many times. V is TRBV29-1 and J is TRBJ2-4, with a possible D match to TRBD2 (5 bases). Germline assignment: CDR1 SQVTM and CDR2 ANQGSEA. The CDR3 consists of 15 residues. The V end lost 6 bases, the J end lost 0 bases, and 15 bases lay between the germline ends. In DNA form, the CDR3 reads TGCAGCGTCCGCGCCCCCGGAGGAGCCAAAAACATTCAGTACTTC. Protein: CSVRAPGGAKNIQYF.

This clonotype showed up many times. This chain uses TRBV7-2 with TRBJ1-5, with 10 bases fitting TRBD1. Germline V gives CDR1 SGHTA, CDR2 FQGNSA. CDR3 length equals 16 residues. Trimming removed 3 bases from V and 1 base from J; junction bases left unmatched: 3. The CDR3 DNA reads TGTGCCAGCAGCTTTGGACAGGGGGGAAGCAATCAGCCCCAGCATTTT. Translation gives CASSFGQGGSNQPQHF.

The table lists this clonotype with a few counts. The V call is TRBV5-1, the J call TRBJ1-1; TRBD1 is a possible D gene (5 bases). The germline gives CDR1 SGHRS, CDR2 YFSETQ. This CDR3 region has 17 residues. V lost 0 bases and J lost 0, with 15 bases in between. CDR3 residues: CASSLDGQGGLNTEAFF. The CDR3 DNA reads as TGCGCCAGCAGCTTGGATGGTCAGGGCGGATTGAACACTGAAGCTTTCTTT.

Ten or more counts support this clonotype. The V call is TRBV12-3 or TRBV12-4, the J call TRBJ2-3; D not certain. Trimming removed 3 bases at V and 8 bases at J, with 9 bases between. CDR3 length: 12 residues. The CDR3 DNA follows: TGTGCCAGCAGTTTCCTAGTGACTACGCAGTATTTT. Protein product: CASSFLVTTQYF.

CDR3 region: CASSAVADTEAFF. The CDR3 nucleotides read TGCGCCAGCAGCGCCGTTGCGGACACTGAAGCTTTCTTT. The chain employs TRBV5-1 and TRBJ1-1; D ambiguous. The V and J ends lost 4 bases and 3 bases respectively, with 10 bases between them. Germline V lookup: CDR1 SGHRS, CDR2 YFSETQ. This CDR3 contains 13 residues.

This chain uses TRBV20-1 with TRBJ1-2; D gene uncertain. Germline assignment: CDR1 DFQATT and CDR2 SNEGSKA (reference sequence). This CDR3 comprises 13 residues. The CDR3 here is CGTIPSARRGYTF. CDR3 bases: TGCGGAACCATACCCTCGGCTAGGCGTGGCTACACCTTC.

This clonotype was seen many times. This chain joins TRBV7-2 and TRBJ2-5; D ambiguous. This CDR3 region has 15 residues. CDR1 is SGHTA and CDR2 is FQGNSA in the germline V gene. The ends were cut back, 1 base at V and 1 base at J, with 10 bases in the middle. The DNA of the CDR3 is TGTGCCAGCAGCTTAGTGGCCCCTCCCCAAGAGACCCAGTACTTC. This codes for CASSLVAPPQETQYF.

This clonotype was seen at least ten times. The chain recombines TRBV7-2 with TRBJ2-1; D gene unclear. In germline, CDR1 is SGHTA, CDR2 FQGNSA. The CDR3 spans 14 residues. V was pared by 0 bases and J by 7 bases, with 10 bases between. The CDR3 is CASSLAPLGNEQFF. The CDR3 DNA sequence: TGTGCCAGCAGCTTAGCACCTCTCGGGAATGAGCAGTTCTTC.

In its sample, this clonotype was seen many times. This sequence joins TRBV6-2 or TRBV6-3 and TRBJ1-1; TRBD1 matches at 7 bases. Trimming removed 5 bases from V and 1 base from J; junction bases left unmatched: 10. This CDR3 spans 16 amino acids. Germline lookup yields CDR1 MNHEY and CDR2 SVGEGT. CDR3 amino acids: CASSPEGALSNTEAFF. CDR3 DNA sequence: TGTGCCAGCAGTCCCGAGGGGGCCCTCTCGAACACTGAAGCTTTCTTT.

This clonotype was found many times. The genes are TRBV19 and TRBJ1-1; TRBD1 matches 8 bases. V lost 3 bases to trimming and J lost 4 bases; unmatched junction nucleotides: 4. The CDR3 spans 14 residues. Germline CDR1 is LNHDA and CDR2 is SQIVND (reference sequence). CDR3 sequence (DNA): TGTGCCAGTAGTATTCCCGACAGGGGCACTGAAGCTTTCTTT. Its protein product is CASSIPDRGTEAFF.

Comments on this clonotype: A read error is possible here, since a much larger clone lies one base away. The chain uses TRBV28 and TRBJ2-5; D gene uncertain. CDR1 and CDR2 from the germline V gene are MDHEN and SYDVKM. The CDR3 runs to 15 residues. Written as DNA, the CDR3 is TGTGCCAGCAGCGAACCCACTGGGGTCCAAGAGACCCAGTCCTTC. This translates into CASSEPTGVQETQSF.

This clonotype was seen ten or more times. The rearrangement uses TRBV7-8 and TRBJ2-5; D is perhaps TRBD2 (5 bases). Trimming cost V 5 bases and J 6 bases, with 28 bases left between them. This CDR3 spans 18 amino acids. Per germline, CDR1 SGHVS and CDR2 FQNEAQ. CDR3 DNA sequence: TGTGCCAGCAGCGCCCCAACTCGAGCCGGGCGGAGGAGTCAGACCCAGTACTTC. Encoded protein: CASSAPTRAGRRSQTQYF. Combining the CDR3 with reference TRBV7-8 and TRBJ2-5 gives the whole variable domain GAGVSQSPRYKVAKRGQDVALRCDPISGHVSLFWYQQALGQGPEFLTYFQNEAQLDKSGLPSDRFFAERPEGSVSTLKIQRTQQEDSAVYLCASSAPTRAGRRSQTQYFGPGTRLLVL.

The chain employs TRBV2 and TRBJ2-7; the match to TRBD1 covers 7 bases. Germline lookup yields CDR1 SNHLY and CDR2 FYNNEI. CDR3 length: 14 amino acids. V was pared by 6 bases and J by 5 bases, with 10 bases of the junction left unmatched. In DNA form, the CDR3 reads TGTGCCAGCAGCGCCGGGATTACAGGGGACGAGCAGTACTTC. Its protein product is CASSAGITGDEQYF.

The chain combines TRBV6-5 with TRBJ1-1; 7 nucleotides agree with TRBD1. The V and J ends lost 5 bases and 6 bases, in that order; junction bases with no gene match: 6. CDR3 length equals 13 residues. CDR1 and CDR2 from the germline V gene are MNHEY and SVGAGI. The CDR3 loop reads CASSIKGASEAFF. The CDR3 DNA reads TGTGCCAGCAGTATAAAGGGGGCGTCTGAAGCTTTCTTT.

Written as DNA, the CDR3 is TGTGCCAGCAGTTCCCCGACAGGGGAAAATCGCTACACCTTC. This gives the protein CASSSPTGENRYTF. The chain joins TRBV28 to TRBJ1-2; the match to TRBD1 covers 8 bases. This CDR3 is 14 amino acids long. The junction had 10 bases not matched to a gene; V was cut back by 4 bases and J by 9 bases. The germline V gene encodes CDR1 MDHEN and CDR2 SYDVKM.

The table lists this clonotype with many counts. V is TRBV19 and J is TRBJ1-5; tentatively, D is TRBD1 (5 bases). Looked up from germline, CDR1 is LNHDA and CDR2 is SQIVND (reference sequence). There are 16 residues in the CDR3. V was clipped by 3 bases and J by 5 bases, with 17 bases between them. The CDR3 here is CASSIEDGRRDQPQHF. The CDR3 bases are TGTGCCAGTAGTATTGAAGACGGCCGCAGGGATCAGCCCCAGCATTTT.

This clonotype came up many times. The chain links TRBV29-1 to TRBJ1-1, with D possibly matching TRBD1 (5 bases). The CDR3 runs 11 residues. The ends were cut back, 7 bases at V and 1 base at J, with 7 bases in the middle. Germline loops: CDR1 SQVTM, CDR2 ANQGSEA. The CDR3 sequence is CSAGKNTEAFF. The CDR3 nucleotides are TGCAGCGCAGGGAAGAACACTGAAGCTTTCTTT.

In its sample, this clonotype was seen many times. The chain employs TRBV7-6 and TRBJ2-5; D might be TRBD1 (7 bases). Trimming shortened V by 3 bases and J by 6 bases, and 20 bases separated the two germline ends. The CDR3 has 16 residues. From germline, CDR1 is SGHVS and CDR2 FNYEAQ. The CDR3 sequence is CASSLSGRGALQTQYF. The CDR3 bases are TGTGCCAGCAGCTTGTCGGGCAGGGGGGCCCTACAGACCCAGTACTTC. The entire variable domain, with the rest obtained from reference TRBV7-6 and TRBJ2-5, is as follows: GAGVSQSPRYKVTKRGQDVALRCDPISGHVSLYWYRQALGQGPEFLTYFNYEAQQDKSGLPNDRFSAERPEGSISTLTIQRTEQRDSAMYRCASSLSGRGALQTQYFGPGTRLLVL.

This clonotype was seen ten or more times. The chain employs TRBV7-9 and TRBJ2-5; D may be TRBD1 (6 bases). The CDR3 consists of 14 residues. V lost 5 bases and J 1 base, leaving 11 bases between the germline ends. Germline assignment: CDR1 SEHNR and CDR2 FQNEAQ (reference sequence). The CDR3 is CASSPSGVQETQYF. Here the CDR3 DNA reads TGTGCCAGCAGCCCTTCAGGGGTCCAAGAGACCCAGTACTTC.

The sample holds many counts of this clonotype. V gene TRBV6-2 or TRBV6-3 combines with J gene TRBJ1-2; 10 bases match TRBD1. Germline V gene lookup returns CDR1 MNHEY and CDR2 SVGEGT. This CDR3 has 14 residues. Germline trimming cut 0 bases from V and 9 bases from J; bases unmatched to any gene: 4. CDR3 region: CASSYSGQGPSYTF. DNA for the CDR3: TGTGCCAGCAGTTACTCGGGACAGGGGCCGAGCTACACCTTC.

In its sample, this clonotype was seen a few times. The chain carries TRBV13 and TRBJ1-2; 9 bases map to TRBD1. The CDR3 covers 18 residues. Losses at the gene ends were 5 bases for V and 4 bases for J; bases not matched to a gene: 17. CDR1 is PRHDT, CDR2 FYEKMQ, per germline (reference sequence). CDR3 in amino acids: CASSPVPGQGPLGYGYTF. The CDR3 DNA sequence: TGTGCCAGCAGCCCTGTACCGGGACAGGGACCCCTAGGCTATGGCTACACCTTC.

The sample holds a few counts of this clonotype. V usage is TRBV5-1 and J usage is TRBJ2-7; tentatively, D is TRBD1 or TRBD2 (5 bases each). This CDR3 has 14 residues. Trimming pared 4 bases from V and 3 bases from J, leaving 14 bases between. Germline values: CDR1 SGHRS, CDR2 YFSETQ. The chain's CDR3 is CASSPGTDSYEQYF. CDR3 nucleotides: TGCGCCAGCAGCCCAGGGACCGACAGCTACGAGCAGTACTTC.

This clonotype came up a few times. The genes are TRBV12-3 or TRBV12-4 and TRBJ2-1; 8 nucleotides align to TRBD2. CDR3 length: 15 amino acids. Trimming removed 4 bases from V and 9 bases from J; junction bases left unmatched: 11. The CDR3 region has the DNA TGTGCCAGCAGTTCACAAGCGGGGGCCCTCGGTGAGCAGTTCTTC. It translates to CASSSQAGALGEQFF.